This T cell receptor beta chain was recovered during a study of shared clonotypes between healthy human individuals. The authors split each subset's genomic DNA evenly across several immunoSEQ plates. The method was immunoSEQ multiplex PCR; TCRdb's version includes in-frame clones alone and lacks a portion of them. Among more than 2 million clones listed, nearly 97% were seen once. The study drew all its donors from Caucasian adults living in Nashville, Tennessee. CDR3 size: 15 residues. CDR1 and CDR2 (germline): LNHDA, SQIVND (reference sequence). J was trimmed by 6 bases and V by 7 bases; bases with no gene match: 8.

The TCR originated in a man between 18 and 29 years old in good health. This chain joins TRBV19 and TRBJ1-6; 8 nucleotides line up with TRBD1. Sequences were obtained from naive CD4+ T cells sorted from blood. Subset: CD45RA+ positively selected. CDR3 sequence (DNA): TGTGCCAGTAACACGGGGACAGGCCTTAATTCACCCCTCCACTTT. Translating it yields CASNTGTGLNSPLHF. Complete variable domain (other parts from reference TRBV19 and TRBJ1-6): DGGITQSPKYLFRKEGQNVTLSCEQNLNHDAMYWYRQDPGQGLRLIYYSQIVNDFQKGDIAEGYSVSREKKESFPLTVTSAQKNPTAFYLCASNTGTGLNSPLHFGNGTRLTVT.